This T cell receptor beta chain was obtained from a study of T-cell memory formation after mild COVID-19. Via MiXCR, TCRdb re-called the 5' RACE reads, giving one row per CDR3 protein. This sample has 98,000 or so distinct CDR3 sequences, with 15% to 20% found just once. Note on this clonotype: The antigen is undetermined.

Germline loops: CDR1 SGHRS, CDR2 YFSETQ. Between the trimmed V and J ends, which lost 4 bases and 2 bases, there was a span of 7 bases. The CDR3 is 13 residues long. Study-wide results and limits: The pre-infection memory compartment contained some responding clones, suggesting cross-reactive memory joined. From day 15 to 85, contracting clones were balanced between CD4 and CD8, whereas later expanders leaned toward CD4+. Mainly in CM and EM were contracting CD4+ clones; CD8+ were in EMRA.

The source is a man aged 18 to 30 who had mild COVID-19 (a few samples of this study predate the infection). Cell type and time point are not known. Sequences were obtained from PBMCs or a T cell subset sorted from them (not recorded which). The rearrangement uses TRBV5-1 and TRBJ1-5; D ambiguous. The CDR3 spells CASSPEGNQPQHF. The CDR3 DNA reads TGCGCCAGCAGCCCAGAAGGCAATCAGCCCCAGCATTTT. The full variable domain, completed using reference TRBV5-1 and TRBJ1-5, is KAGVTQTPRYLIKTRGQQVTLSCSPISGHRSVSWYQQTPGQGLQFLFEYFSETQRNKGNFPGRFSGRQFSNSRSEMNVSTLELGDSALYLCASSPEGNQPQHFGDGTRLSIL.